A selection of T cell receptor beta chains follows, all from one sample in a study of T cell responses to AZD1222 COVID-19 vaccine. Clones were read by immunoSEQ multiplex PCR, and TCRdb kept only the in-frame ones, dropping some. This sample yields around 99,000 clones, of which roughly nine tenths are seen a single time; around 8.4% belongs to the top ten. The sequencing used peripheral blood, collected 28 days after the second AZD1222 dose. The receptors derive from an adult who received the AZD1222 COVID-19 vaccine. CDR3s include the opening cysteine and the closing phenylalanine or tryptophan. D genes are given only for firm matches. Size values are once, few and many counts, or a class for expanded clones, and some rows have none.

D | size | J | V | DNA | CDR3
TRBD2 | NA | TRBJ2-7 | TRBV3-1/TRBV3-2 | TGTGCCAGCAGCGCCCCGGGGGGACTCTCCTACGAGCAGTACTTC | CASSAPGGLSYEQYF
TRBD1 | few | TRBJ1-2 | TRBV18 | TGTGCCAGCTCCTCACCTAGGGACAGGGAGGTCTATGGCTACACCTTC | CASSSPRDREVYGYTF
NA | NA | TRBJ2-3 | TRBV28 | TGTGCCAGCAGTGATGGATTAGGGAGGCGAACAGATACGCAGTATTTT | CASSDGLGRRTDTQYF
NA | NA | TRBJ1-2 | TRBV5-6 | TGTGCCAGCAGCCTCGGCGTAGGGGCGAACTATGGCTACACCTTC | CASSLGVGANYGYTF
NA | NA | TRBJ2-7 | TRBV3-1/TRBV3-2 | TGTGCCAGCAGCCAAGGCTTCTCCAACGAGCAGTACTTC | CASSQGFSNEQYF
TRBD2 | NA | TRBJ2-2 | TRBV9 | TGTGCCAGCAGCGTAGGTCAAGCGGGAGATCGGAACACCGGGGAGCTGTTTTTT | CASSVGQAGDRNTGELFF
NA | NA | TRBJ1-2 | TRBV19 | TGTGCCAGTAGTATAGTAACAGGGAGCTATGGCTACACCTTC | CASSIVTGSYGYTF
NA | NA | TRBJ2-7 | TRBV10-2 | TGCGCCAGCACCGAGAGTAACAGCCCCTACGAGCAGTACTTC | CASTESNSPYEQYF
NA | NA | TRBJ2-3 | TRBV5-8 | TGTGCCAGCAGCTTGGGAGTGAGCACAGATACGCAGTATTTT | CASSLGVSTDTQYF
NA | NA | TRBJ2-3 | TRBV3-1/TRBV3-2 | TGTGCCAGCAGCCCGGACTCTGGCACGCAGTATTTT | CASSPDSGTQYF
NA | NA | TRBJ2-1 | TRBV23-1 | TGCGCCAGCAGTCAACGATCCGAGGGGGTTGAGCAGTTCTTC | CASSQRSEGVEQFF
NA | once | TRBJ1-1 | TRBV7-5 | TGTGCCAGAAGCTTAGGGACAGGGGATATGAACACTGAAGCTTTCTTT | CARSLGTGDMNTEAFF
NA | NA | TRBJ1-1 | TRBV28 | TGTGCCAGCAGTGCCCCGGGACAATTGAGTTCCAAAGCTTTCTTT | CASSAPGQLSSKAFF
TRBD1 | NA | TRBJ1-2 | TRBV29-1 | TGCAGCGTCTCAGACCGGGACAGGGGGTATGGCTACACCTTC | CSVSDRDRGYGYTF
NA | NA | TRBJ2-3 | TRBV9 | TGTGCCAGCAGCGTTGGAGGGGGGGGCACAGATACGCAGTATTTT | CASSVGGGGTDTQYF
NA | NA | TRBJ2-4 | TRBV19 | TGTGCCAGTAGTATAGCTTCGAGCACGGCAGCCAAAAACATTCAGTACTTC | CASSIASSTAAKNIQYF
TRBD1 | NA | TRBJ1-5 | TRBV28 | TGTGCCAGCAGTTCTCAGGGGGTCGGGGATGGCAATCAGCCCCAGCATTTT | CASSSQGVGDGNQPQHF
TRBD1 | once | TRBJ2-7 | TRBV7-8 | TGTGCCAGCAGCTCGACAGGGGGTTCCTACGAGCAGTACTTC | CASSSTGGSYEQYF
NA | once | TRBJ1-1 | TRBV6-6 | TGTGCCAGCAGTAGTGGTTCGTTGGCTTTCTTT | CASSSGSLAFF
TRBD1 | few | TRBJ2-1 | TRBV7-2 | TGTGCCAGCGGGGGACAGAGCTCCTACAATGAGCAGTTCTTC | CASGGQSSYNEQFF
NA | NA | TRBJ2-7 | TRBV11-2 | TGTGCCAGCAGCTTAAATACGCTCTCCTACGAGCAGTACTTC | CASSLNTLSYEQYF
TRBD2 | NA | TRBJ2-2 | TRBV5-1 | TGCGCCAGCAGCTTGTATGGGACTAGCGGGAATCAGGACACCGGGGAGCTGTTTTTT | CASSLYGTSGNQDTGELFF